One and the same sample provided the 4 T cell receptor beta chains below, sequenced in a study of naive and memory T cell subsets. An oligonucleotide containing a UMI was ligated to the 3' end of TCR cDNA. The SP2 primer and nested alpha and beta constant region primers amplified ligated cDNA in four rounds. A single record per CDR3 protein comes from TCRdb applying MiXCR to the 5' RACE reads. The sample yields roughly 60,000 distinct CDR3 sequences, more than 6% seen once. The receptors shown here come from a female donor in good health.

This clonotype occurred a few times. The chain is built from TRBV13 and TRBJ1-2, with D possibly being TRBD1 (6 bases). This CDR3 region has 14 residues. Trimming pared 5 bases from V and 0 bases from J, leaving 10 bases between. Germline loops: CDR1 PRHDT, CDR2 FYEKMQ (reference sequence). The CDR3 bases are TGTGCCAGCAGCGTGACAGGATCTAACTATGGCTACACCTTC. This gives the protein CASSVTGSNYGYTF.

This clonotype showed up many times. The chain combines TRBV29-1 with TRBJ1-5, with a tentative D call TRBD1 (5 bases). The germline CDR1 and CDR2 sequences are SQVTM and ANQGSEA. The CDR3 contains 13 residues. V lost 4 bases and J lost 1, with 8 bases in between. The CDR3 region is CSVAQGSNQPQHF. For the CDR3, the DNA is TGCAGCGTTGCCCAGGGAAGCAATCAGCCCCAGCATTTT.

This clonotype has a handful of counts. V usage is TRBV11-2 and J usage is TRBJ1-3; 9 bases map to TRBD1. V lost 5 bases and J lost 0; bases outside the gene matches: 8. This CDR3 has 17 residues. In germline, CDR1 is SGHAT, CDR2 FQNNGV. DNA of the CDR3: TGTGCCAGCAGCGCCGGGACAGGGTTTGGCTCTGGAAACACCATATATTTT. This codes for CASSAGTGFGSGNTIYF.

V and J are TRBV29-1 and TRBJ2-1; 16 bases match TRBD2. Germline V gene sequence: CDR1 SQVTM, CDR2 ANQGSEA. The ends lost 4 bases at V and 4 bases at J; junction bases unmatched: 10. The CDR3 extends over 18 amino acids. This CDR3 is CSVAGTSGRAGPYNEQFF. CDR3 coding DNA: TGCAGCGTTGCCGGGACTAGCGGGAGGGCGGGACCGTACAATGAGCAGTTCTTC.